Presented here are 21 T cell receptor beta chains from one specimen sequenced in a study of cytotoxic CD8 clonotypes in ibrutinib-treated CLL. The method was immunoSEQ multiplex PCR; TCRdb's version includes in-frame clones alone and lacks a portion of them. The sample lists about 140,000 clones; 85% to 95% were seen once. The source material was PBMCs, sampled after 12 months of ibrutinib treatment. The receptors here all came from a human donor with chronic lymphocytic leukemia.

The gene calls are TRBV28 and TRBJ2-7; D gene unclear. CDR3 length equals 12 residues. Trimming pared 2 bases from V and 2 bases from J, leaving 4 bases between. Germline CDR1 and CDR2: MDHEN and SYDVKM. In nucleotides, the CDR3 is TGTGCCAGCAGTTTACGTCCCTACGAGCAGTACTTC. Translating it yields CASSLRPYEQYF.

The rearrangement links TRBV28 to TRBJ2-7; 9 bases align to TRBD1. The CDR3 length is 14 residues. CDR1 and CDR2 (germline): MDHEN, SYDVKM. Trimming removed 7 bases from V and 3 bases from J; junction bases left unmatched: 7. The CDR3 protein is CASTYPGQGYEQYF. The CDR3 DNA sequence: TGTGCCAGCACCTACCCGGGACAGGGCTACGAGCAGTACTTC.

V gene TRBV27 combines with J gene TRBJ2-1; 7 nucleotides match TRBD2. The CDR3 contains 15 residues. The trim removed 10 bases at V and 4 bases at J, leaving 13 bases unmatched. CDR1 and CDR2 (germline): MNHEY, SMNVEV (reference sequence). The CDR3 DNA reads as TGTGCCACGCACCCCACGGGACTATTATACAATGAGCAGTTCTTC. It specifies CATHPTGLLYNEQFF.

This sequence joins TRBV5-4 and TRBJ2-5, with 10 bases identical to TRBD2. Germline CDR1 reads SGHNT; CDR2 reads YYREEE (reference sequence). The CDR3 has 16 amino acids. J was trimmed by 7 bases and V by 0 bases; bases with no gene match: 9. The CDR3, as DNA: TGTGCCAGCAGCTTGGTTAGCGGGAGGCTCCATGGGACCCAGTACTTC. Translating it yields CASSLVSGRLHGTQYF. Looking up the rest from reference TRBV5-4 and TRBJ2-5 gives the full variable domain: ETGVTQSPTHLIKTRGQQVTLRCSSQSGHNTVSWYQQALGQGPQFIFQYYREEENGRGNFPPRFSGLQFPNYSSELNVNALELDDSALYLCASSLVSGRLHGTQYFGPGTRLLVL.

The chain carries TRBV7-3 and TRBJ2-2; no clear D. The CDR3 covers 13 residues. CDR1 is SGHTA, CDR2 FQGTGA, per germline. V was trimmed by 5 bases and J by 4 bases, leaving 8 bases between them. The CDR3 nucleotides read TGTGCCAGCAGCACTTCTAGCACCGGGGAGCTGTTTTTT. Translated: CASSTSSTGELFF. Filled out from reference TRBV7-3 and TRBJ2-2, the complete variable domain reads GAGVSQTPSNKVTEKGKYVELRCDPISGHTALYWYRQSLGQGPEFLIYFQGTGAADDSGLPNDRFFAVRPEGSVSTLKIQRTERGDSAVYLCASSTSSTGELFFGEGSRLTVL.

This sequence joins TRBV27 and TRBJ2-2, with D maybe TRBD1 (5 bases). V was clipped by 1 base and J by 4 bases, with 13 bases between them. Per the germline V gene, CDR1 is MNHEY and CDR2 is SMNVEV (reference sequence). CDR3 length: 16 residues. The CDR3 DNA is TGTGCCAGCAGTTTATACGGCAGGGATGGCACCGGGGAGCTGTTTTTT. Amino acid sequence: CASSLYGRDGTGELFF.

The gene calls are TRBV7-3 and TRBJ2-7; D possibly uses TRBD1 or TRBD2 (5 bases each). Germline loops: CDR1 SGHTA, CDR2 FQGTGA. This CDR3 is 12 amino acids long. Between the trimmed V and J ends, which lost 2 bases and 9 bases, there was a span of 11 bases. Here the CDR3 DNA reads TGTGCCAGCAGCTTAGTGGCAGGGAGGCAGTACTTC. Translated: CASSLVAGRQYF.

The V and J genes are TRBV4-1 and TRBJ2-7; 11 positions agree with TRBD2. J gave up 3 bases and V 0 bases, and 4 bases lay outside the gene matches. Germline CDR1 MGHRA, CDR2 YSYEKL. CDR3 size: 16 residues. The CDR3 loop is CASSQDPGTSGYEQYF. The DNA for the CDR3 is TGCGCCAGCAGCCAAGACCCCGGGACTAGCGGCTACGAGCAGTACTTC.

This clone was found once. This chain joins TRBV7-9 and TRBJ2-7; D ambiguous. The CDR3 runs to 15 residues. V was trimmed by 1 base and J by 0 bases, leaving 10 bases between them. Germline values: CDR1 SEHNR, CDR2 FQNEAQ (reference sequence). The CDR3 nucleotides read TGTGCCAGCAGCTTAGTTGCGCTTGGCTCCTACGAGCAGTACTTC. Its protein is CASSLVALGSYEQYF.

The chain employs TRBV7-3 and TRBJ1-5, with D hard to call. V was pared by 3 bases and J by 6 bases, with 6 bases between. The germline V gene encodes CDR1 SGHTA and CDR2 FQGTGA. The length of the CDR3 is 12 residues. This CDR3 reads CASSFGIQPQHF. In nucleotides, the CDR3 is TGTGCCAGCAGCTTTGGGATTCAGCCCCAGCATTTT.

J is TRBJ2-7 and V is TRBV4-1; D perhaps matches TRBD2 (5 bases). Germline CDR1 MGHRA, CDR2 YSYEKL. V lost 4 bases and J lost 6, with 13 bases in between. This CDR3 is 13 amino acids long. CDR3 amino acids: CASSLGDVGEQYF. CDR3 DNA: TGCGCCAGCAGCCTCGGGGATGTAGGCGAGCAGTACTTC.

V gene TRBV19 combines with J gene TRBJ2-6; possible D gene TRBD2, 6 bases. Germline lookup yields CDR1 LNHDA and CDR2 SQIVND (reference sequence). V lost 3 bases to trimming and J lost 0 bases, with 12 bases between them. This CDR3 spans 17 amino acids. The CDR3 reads CASSIGGSGSGANVLTF. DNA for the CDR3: TGTGCCAGTAGTATCGGAGGGTCGGGCTCTGGGGCCAACGTCCTGACTTTC.

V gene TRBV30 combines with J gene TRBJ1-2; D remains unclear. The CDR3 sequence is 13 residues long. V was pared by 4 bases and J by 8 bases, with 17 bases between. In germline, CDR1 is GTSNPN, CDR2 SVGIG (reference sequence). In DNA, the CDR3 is TGTGCCTGGAATCTCTTGACCTCTATGGGCTACACCTTC. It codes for CAWNLLTSMGYTF.

CDR3 DNA: TGTGCCAGCAGTTTTGGGGGCAGTCCCACTGGGGCCAACGTCCTGACTTTC. The encoded protein is CASSFGGSPTGANVLTF. This chain joins TRBV28 and TRBJ2-6, with D possibly being TRBD1 (6 bases). The ends were cut back, 3 bases at V and 2 bases at J, with 14 bases in the middle. Germline V gives CDR1 MDHEN, CDR2 SYDVKM. The CDR3 runs 17 residues.

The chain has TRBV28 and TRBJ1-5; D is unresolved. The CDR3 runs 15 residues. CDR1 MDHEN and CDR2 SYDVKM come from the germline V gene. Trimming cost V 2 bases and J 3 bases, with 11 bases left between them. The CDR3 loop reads CASSLEARDNQPQHF. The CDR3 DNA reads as TGTGCCAGCAGTTTAGAGGCGCGGGACAATCAGCCCCAGCATTTT.

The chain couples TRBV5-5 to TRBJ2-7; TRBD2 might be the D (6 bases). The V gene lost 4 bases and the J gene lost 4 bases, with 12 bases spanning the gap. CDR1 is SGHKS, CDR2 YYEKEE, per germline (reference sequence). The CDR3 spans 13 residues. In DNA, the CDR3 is TGTGCCAGCAGCCGGGACTTGCCATACGAGCAGTACTTC. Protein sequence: CASSRDLPYEQYF. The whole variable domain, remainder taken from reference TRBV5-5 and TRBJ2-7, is DAGVTQSPTHLIKTRGQQVTLRCSPISGHKSVSWYQQVLGQGPQFIFQYYEKEERGRGNFPDRFSARQFPNYSSELNVNALLLGDSALYLCASSRDLPYEQYFGPGTRLTVT.

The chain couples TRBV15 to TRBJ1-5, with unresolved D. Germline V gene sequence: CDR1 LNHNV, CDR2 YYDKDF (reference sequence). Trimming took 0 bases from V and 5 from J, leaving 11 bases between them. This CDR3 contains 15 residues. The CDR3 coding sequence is TGTGCCACCAGCAGAGATAGGAGGGCCGATCAGCCCCAGCATTTT. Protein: CATSRDRRADQPQHF.

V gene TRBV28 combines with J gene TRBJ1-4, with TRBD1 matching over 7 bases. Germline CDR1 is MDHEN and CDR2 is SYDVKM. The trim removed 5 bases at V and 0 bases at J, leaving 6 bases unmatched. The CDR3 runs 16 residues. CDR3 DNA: TGTGCCAGCAGTGCGGGACAGCGTGCAACTAATGAAAAACTGTTTTTT. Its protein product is CASSAGQRATNEKLFF.

The CDR3 sequence is CASERIQGSGNTIYF. CDR3 coding DNA: TGTGCCAGCGAGCGGATACAGGGCTCTGGAAACACCATATATTTT. The V gene is TRBV19, the J gene TRBJ1-3, with D tentatively TRBD1 (6 bases). The CDR3 spans 15 residues. V was pared by 9 bases and J by 0 bases, with 15 bases between. CDR1 is LNHDA, CDR2 SQIVND, per germline (reference sequence).

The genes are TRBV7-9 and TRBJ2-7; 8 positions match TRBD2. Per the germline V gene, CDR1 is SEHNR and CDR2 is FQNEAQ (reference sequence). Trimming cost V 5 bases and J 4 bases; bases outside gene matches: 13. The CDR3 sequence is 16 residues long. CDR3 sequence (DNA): TGTGCCAGCAGCAAGGCCCCGAGCGGGAGCGCGTACGAGCAGTACTTC. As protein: CASSKAPSGSAYEQYF. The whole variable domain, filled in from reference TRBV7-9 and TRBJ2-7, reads DTGVSQNPRHKITKRGQNVTFRCDPISEHNRLYWYRQTLGQGPEFLTYFQNEAQLEKSRLLSDRFSAERPKGSFSTLEIQRTEQGDSAMYLCASSKAPSGSAYEQYFGPGTRLTVT.

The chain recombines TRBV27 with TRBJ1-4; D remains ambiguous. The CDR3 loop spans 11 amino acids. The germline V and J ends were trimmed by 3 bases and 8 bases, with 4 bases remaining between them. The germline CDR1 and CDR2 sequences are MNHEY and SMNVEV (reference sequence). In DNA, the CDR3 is TGTGCCAGCAGTTTTGGAGAAAAACTGTTTTTT. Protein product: CASSFGEKLFF.